This T cell receptor beta chain was profiled in a study of blood T cell repertoires in COVID-19. TCRdb's table, derived via immunoSEQ multiplex PCR, lists solely in-frame clones and lacks some. Of 150,000 or so clones listed, 82% are singletons. Germline CDR1 is SGHTA and CDR2 is FQGNSA. The CDR3 contains 12 residues. V trimming: 3 bases; J trimming: 7 bases; junction bases outside the gene matches: 2. The chain has TRBV7-2 and TRBJ2-5, with 7 positions matching TRBD2. The sequence was obtained from a human donor with acute or convalescent COVID-19. The donor label of this sample is uncertain. Sequencing was done on a sample of peripheral blood. Written as DNA, the CDR3 is TGTGCCAGCAGCTTCCCGGGGGGGACCCAGTACTTC. Translated: CASSFPGGTQYF.